The source of this TCR beta chain is a study of blood T cell repertoires in COVID-19. As for the study in general: Material from acute and convalescent COVID-19 was sourced from the United States, Italy and Spain. PBMCs, B-cell-depleted T cells, or T cells provided the cDNA or gDNA that made up the material.

The data were produced by immunoSEQ multiplex PCR, yet TCRdb's version contains in-frame clones alone and is incomplete. The repertoire consists of roughly 100,000 clones, with roughly 80% occurring once and the leading ten covering about 5%. With 4 bases removed from V and 2 bases from J, the gap between germline ends came to 8 bases. Germline loops: CDR1 LGHDT, CDR2 YNNKEL (reference sequence). This CDR3 spans 13 amino acids. J is TRBJ1-1 and V is TRBV3-1 (or the pseudogene TRBV3-2); D is unresolved. The receptor comes from a man between 60 and 75 years old with acute or convalescent COVID-19. Material for sequencing was peripheral blood. The CDR3 reads CASSRGPNTEAFF. The CDR3 bases are TGTGCCAGCAGCCGCGGGCCTAACACTGAAGCTTTCTTT.